The subject of this entry is one T cell receptor beta chain. The sample originates from a study of OX40 agonist ivuxolimab in advanced cancers. Germline V gives CDR1 KGHSH, CDR2 LQKENI. V lost 5 bases to trimming and J lost 6 bases, with 17 bases between them. The CDR3 is made up of 14 amino acids. TCRdb keeps only in-frame clones here, not all; method: immunoSEQ multiplex PCR. This table holds fewer than 30,000 clones, 65% to 90% found once. The sequencing here drew on CD4+ or CD8+ T cells sorted from blood, taken in a trial of the OX40 agonist ivuxolimab. The chain is built from TRBV18 and TRBJ2-7; D possibly corresponds to TRBD1 (6 bases). This TCR derives from an adult with an advanced solid tumor such as melanoma, head and neck, liver or kidney cancer. The CDR3 region is CASSTSGRGGEQYF. The CDR3 DNA is TGTGCCAGCTCAACCTCGGGCAGGGGTGGCGAGCAGTACTTC.